This T cell receptor beta chain was identified in a study of shared clonotypes between healthy human individuals. Study-wide results and limits: A small donor pool kept down the genetic and exposure-history diversity that was represented. The study found about 5% of naive CD4 clonotypes shared across several donors.

Donors comprised only Caucasian adults living in Nashville, Tennessee. Trimming shortened V by 5 bases and J by 6 bases, and 7 bases separated the two germline ends. This CDR3 comprises 12 residues. Germline V CDR1 and CDR2: MNHEY, SMNVEV (reference sequence). Comment on this clone: Antigen specificity is unknown.

Assay used: immunoSEQ multiplex PCR; TCRdb lists only in-frame clones, some missing. The sample lists more than 400,000 clones; 90% to 97% were seen once. The sample taken for sequencing was naive CD4+ T cells sorted from blood. Subset: CD45RA+ positively selected. The sequence derives from a woman aged 25 to 39 in good health. The chain employs TRBV27 and TRBJ2-2; unclear D gene. The CDR3 here is CASSPLPGELFF. In DNA form, the CDR3 reads TGTGCCAGCAGTCCCCTCCCCGGGGAGCTGTTTTTT.